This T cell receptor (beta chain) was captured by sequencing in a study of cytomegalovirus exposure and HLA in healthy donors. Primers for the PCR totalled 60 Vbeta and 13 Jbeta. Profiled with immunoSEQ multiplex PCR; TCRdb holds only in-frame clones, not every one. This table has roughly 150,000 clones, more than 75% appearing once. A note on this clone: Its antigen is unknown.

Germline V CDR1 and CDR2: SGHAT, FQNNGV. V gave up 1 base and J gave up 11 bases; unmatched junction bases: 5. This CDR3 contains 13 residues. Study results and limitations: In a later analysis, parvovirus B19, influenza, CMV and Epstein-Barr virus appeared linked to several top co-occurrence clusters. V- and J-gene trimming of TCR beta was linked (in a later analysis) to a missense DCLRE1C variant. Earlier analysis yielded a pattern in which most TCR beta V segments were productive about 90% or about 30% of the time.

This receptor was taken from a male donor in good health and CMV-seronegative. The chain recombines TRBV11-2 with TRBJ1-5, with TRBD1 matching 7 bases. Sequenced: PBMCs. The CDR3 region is CASSLVPGGSQHF. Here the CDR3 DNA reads TGTGCCAGCAGCTTAGTGCCAGGGGGGTCCCAGCATTTT. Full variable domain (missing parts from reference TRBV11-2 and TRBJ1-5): EAGVAQSPRYKIIEKRQSVAFWCNPISGHATLYWYQQILGQGPKLLIQFQNNGVVDDSQLPKDRFSAERLKGVDSTLKIQPAKLEDSAVYLCASSLVPGGSQHFGDGTRLSIL.